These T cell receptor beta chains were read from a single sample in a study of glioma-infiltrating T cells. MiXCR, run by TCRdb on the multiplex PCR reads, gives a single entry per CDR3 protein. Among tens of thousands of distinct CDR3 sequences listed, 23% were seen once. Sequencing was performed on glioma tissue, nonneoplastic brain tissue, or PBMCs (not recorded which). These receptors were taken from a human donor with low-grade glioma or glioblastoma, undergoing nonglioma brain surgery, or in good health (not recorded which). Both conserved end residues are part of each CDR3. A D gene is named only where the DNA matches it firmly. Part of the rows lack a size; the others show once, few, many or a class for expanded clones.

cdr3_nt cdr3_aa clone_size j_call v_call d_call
TGCGCCAGCAGCCTGACTAGTGTGGGCACAGATACGCAGTATTTT CASSLTSVGTDTQYF many TRBJ2-3 TRBV4-1 -
TGTGCCAGCAGTTCCCAGGGGGTAGCCAAAAACATTCAGTACTTC CASSSQGVAKNIQYF many TRBJ2-4 TRBV2 TRBD1
TGTGCCAGTAGCTTACAGGGGTCTCCGTACAATGAGCAGTTCTTC CASSLQGSPYNEQFF - TRBJ2-1 TRBV19 TRBD1
TGTGCCAGCAGCTCACTAGAGAGCACAGATACGCAGTATTTT CASSSLESTDTQYF few TRBJ2-3 TRBV7-9 -
TGTGCCACCCTTCGAAAGCGGGCAGACGGTGGCAATCAGCCCCAGCATTTT CATLRKRADGGNQPQHF - TRBJ1-5 TRBV12-3/TRBV12-4 -
TGTGCCAGCAGCTTAAGGGGCCCTCCCAATGAGCAGTTCTTC CASSLRGPPNEQFF - TRBJ2-1 TRBV7-8 -
TGTGCCAGCAGCTTCGGGACAGGGGTGGGAGAGCAGTACTTC CASSFGTGVGEQYF - TRBJ2-7 TRBV7-9 TRBD1
TGCGCCAGCAGCAGCCGACAGGGCTCAAGCACAGATACGCAGTATTTT CASSSRQGSSTDTQYF - TRBJ2-3 TRBV5-1 TRBD1
TGTGCCAGCAGCGCGGACAGCCAGGTGGTCTACAATGAGCAGTTCTTC CASSADSQVVYNEQFF - TRBJ2-1 TRBV7-2 -
TGTGCCGGTAGTTGGCCTGGCAATGAGCAGTTCTTC CAGSWPGNEQFF once TRBJ2-1 TRBV19 -
TGTGCCAGCACCAAGGACAGGGTATACTCACCCCTCCACTTT CASTKDRVYSPLHF many TRBJ1-6 TRBV6-1 TRBD1
TGTGCCAGCAGCCCCCGGTTTGCCGGCGGCCAAGAGACCCAGTACTTC CASSPRFAGGQETQYF few TRBJ2-5 TRBV14 -
TGCAGTGCTCCTTTAACAGCGACGAACACCGGGGAGCTGTTTTTT CSAPLTATNTGELFF many TRBJ2-2 TRBV20-1 -
TGTGCCAGCAGCCCTTCTACCTTGAACACTGAAGCTTTCTTT CASSPSTLNTEAFF many TRBJ1-1 TRBV7-9 -
TGTGCCAGTAATTCAGGGTCGACTGGGGCCAACGTCCTGACTTTC CASNSGSTGANVLTF many TRBJ2-6 TRBV19 -
TGTGCCAGCAGTTTATCGGTGGGAGACACTGAAGCTTTCTTT CASSLSVGDTEAFF many TRBJ1-1 TRBV27 -
TGTGCCAGCAGTTACTCGGCAGATAGCAATCAGCCCCAGCATTTT CASSYSADSNQPQHF many TRBJ1-5 TRBV6-5 -
TGTGCCAGCTCACCGGGACCTCGGGGTCAGCCCCAGCATTTT CASSPGPRGQPQHF many TRBJ1-5 TRBV18 -
TGCGCCAGCAGCTTGTTAACCACAGGGATAGAGACCCAGTACTTC CASSLLTTGIETQYF - TRBJ2-5 TRBV5-1 -
TGTGCCACCTCTGCGGGAGGGTCCTACAATGAGCAGTTCTTC CATSAGGSYNEQFF - TRBJ2-1 TRBV24-1 TRBD2
TGTGCCAGCAGTTTCCCAGGGGCCCGAACCAATGGCTACACCTTC CASSFPGARTNGYTF many TRBJ1-2 TRBV12-3/TRBV12-4 -
TGTGCCAGCAGCGACCATCCGAAGCAGGCGAATACGCAGTATTTT CASSDHPKQANTQYF many TRBJ2-3 TRBV3-1 -
TGTGCCAGCAGCGGAAAGGGGCTATCCTACAATGAGCAGTTCTTC CASSGKGLSYNEQFF - TRBJ2-1 TRBV11-2 -
TGTGCCAGCAGGGGGACACGGTATAGCAATCAGCCCCAGCATTTT CASRGTRYSNQPQHF many TRBJ1-5 TRBV2 -
TGCAGTGCTACCCAGAATGAGCAGTTCTTC CSATQNEQFF many TRBJ2-1 TRBV20-1 -
TGCAGTGCTAGGGCGTCGATGGGGCGGGATAGCAGGAATGAGCAGTTCTTC CSARASMGRDSRNEQFF many TRBJ2-1 TRBV20-1 -
TGTGCCAGCAGTGTCCTAGGACAGGGGTGCGATTTT CASSVLGQGCDF many TRBJ1-5 TRBV2 TRBD1
TGCAGTGCTAGTGGGGTCAGGGGAAGGGCCCAAAACATTCAGTACTTC CSASGVRGRAQNIQYF many TRBJ2-4 TRBV20-1 -
TGTGCCAGCAGCTTAGCGTCTAGCGTAGATACGCAGTATTTT CASSLASSVDTQYF many TRBJ2-3 TRBV7-2 -
TGTGCCAGCAGTGAAGACGGCCCGAGATCTGATACGCAGTATTTT CASSEDGPRSDTQYF - TRBJ2-3 TRBV2 -
TGCAGTGCTAGTCCAATTAGCGGGAGGGCCCCAGATACGCAGTATTTT CSASPISGRAPDTQYF many TRBJ2-3 TRBV20-1 TRBD2
TGTGCCAGCAGCACCCTAGCGGGGGGAAGCAATGAGCAGTTCTTC CASSTLAGGSNEQFF many TRBJ2-1 TRBV2 TRBD2
TGTGCCAGCAGCCCCCAGGTGGGCTCCTATAATTCACCCCTCCACTTT CASSPQVGSYNSPLHF many TRBJ1-6 TRBV6-1 -
TGCAGCGGTAAATCACCCCGGGACATTGCTAACTATGGCTACACCTTC CSGKSPRDIANYGYTF once TRBJ1-2 TRBV29-1 -
TGCAGTGCTAGAGCCCTGCTAGCGGGAGATGGAAACATTCAGTACTTC CSARALLAGDGNIQYF medium-sized TRBJ2-4 TRBV20-1 TRBD2
TGTGCCAGCTCACCCCGGCCCGGGGAGTCGAATGAAAAACTGTTTTTT CASSPRPGESNEKLFF many TRBJ1-4 TRBV18 -
TGTGCCAGTAGTGAGACAGGGGGCGCAGATACGCAGTATTTT CASSETGGADTQYF many TRBJ2-3 TRBV19 TRBD1
TGTGCCAGCTCACTCAATAGCGGGAGGAGCTCCTACGAGCAGTACTTC CASSLNSGRSSYEQYF many TRBJ2-7 TRBV18 TRBD2
TGCAGCGCTAGAGGACAGAACACTGAAGATTTCTTT CSARGQNTEDFF - TRBJ1-1 TRBV20-1 -
TGTGCCAGCAGCTTACGACTAGCGGGAAGTGAGCAGTTCTTC CASSLRLAGSEQFF - TRBJ2-1 TRBV11-3 TRBD2
TGTGCCATCAGTGAGGGTGTCGGGGGCGATACTGAAGCTTTCTTT CAISEGVGGDTEAFF many TRBJ1-1 TRBV10-3 -
TGTGCCAGCTCACCACCCTTCCCAGGGCGGGAGACCCAGTACTTC CASSPPFPGRETQYF - TRBJ2-5 TRBV18 -
TGTGCCAGCATGACGGCGGGGGGCTCCTACAATGAGCAGTTCTTC CASMTAGGSYNEQFF many TRBJ2-1 TRBV25-1 TRBD2
TGTGCCAGCAGCTCGAGGATAGCCAAAAACATTCAGTACTTC CASSSRIAKNIQYF few TRBJ2-4 TRBV7-8 -
TGCAGTGCTAGAGATGTGGGAGGCCCGGGGAGAGGTCAGCCCCAGCATTTT CSARDVGGPGRGQPQHF many TRBJ1-5 TRBV20-1 -
TGTGCCAGCAGCTCCCAGCGAGGGCTAAGCACAGATACGCAGTATTTT CASSSQRGLSTDTQYF many TRBJ2-3 TRBV7-2 -
TGTGCCAGTAGTATGGGGTGGAGCTCCTATAATTCACCCCTCCACTTT CASSMGWSSYNSPLHF - TRBJ1-6 TRBV19 -
TGTGCCAGCAGTTTCGGAGCGGGAGGTATCTACGAGCAGTACTTC CASSFGAGGIYEQYF medium-sized TRBJ2-7 TRBV27 TRBD2
TGCAGTGCTAGGACAGGGAGGCCATTAGGAGCTTTCTTT CSARTGRPLGAFF many TRBJ1-1 TRBV20-1 TRBD1
TGTGCCAGCAGCACCCCCCATGGGAACGGAAACACCATATATTTT CASSTPHGNGNTIYF many TRBJ1-3 TRBV2 -
TGCAGTGCTAGCCCCAGCGGGAGTCCCTACGAGCAGTACTTC CSASPSGSPYEQYF many TRBJ2-7 TRBV20-1 TRBD2
TGTGCCAGCACGTGGAGGGGGGTGAACACTGAAGCTTTCTTT CASTWRGVNTEAFF many TRBJ1-1 TRBV7-2 -
TGCAGTGCTAGCTTTAATTCACTTCCCTCGAAGGGCTACACCTTC CSASFNSLPSKGYTF many TRBJ1-2 TRBV20-1 -